A single sample is the source of the 17 T cell receptor beta chains below, sequenced in a study of response to subunit inactivated influenza vaccine. TCRdb re-analysed the RT-PCR reads in MiXCR, keeping a single row per CDR3 protein. Found here are 630,000 or so distinct CDR3 sequences, approximately 15% of them singletons; the top ten hold 9.5% to 13%. Sequencing was performed on PBMCs from blood, taken 11 to 12 days after vaccination. The receptor source for this set is a man between 45 and 60 years old who received an inactivated influenza vaccine.

This clonotype appeared a few times. This chain links TRBV6-4 with TRBJ2-3; 7 bases are shared with TRBD1. CDR1 is MRHNA and CDR2 is SNTAGT in the germline V gene. CDR3 size: 16 residues. V lost 5 bases and J lost 2; bases outside the gene matches: 10. CDR3 sequence reads: CASSPTGTDPTDTQYF. CDR3 coding DNA: TGTGCCAGCAGTCCAACCGGGACAGACCCCACAGATACGCAGTATTTT.

This chain links TRBV28 with TRBJ2-2, with a tentative D call TRBD2 (5 bases). The CDR3 has 15 residues. The germline V gene encodes CDR1 MDHEN and CDR2 SYDVKM. Between the trimmed V and J ends, which lost 8 bases and 8 bases, there was a span of 21 bases. In DNA, the CDR3 is TGTGCCAGCCACGGACTGTCTAGCTGGTCTGGGGAGCTGTTTTTT. This translates into CASHGLSSWSGELFF.

The V call is TRBV9, the J call TRBJ2-5; a possible D gene is TRBD2 (5 bases). Per the germline V gene, CDR1 is SGDLS and CDR2 is YYNGEE. The length of the CDR3 is 16 residues. V dropped 4 bases and J dropped 4 bases, with 20 bases sitting between them. The CDR3 sequence is CASSLVLGDVTETQYF. In DNA, the CDR3 is TGTGCCAGCAGCCTTGTCCTCGGGGATGTAACAGAGACCCAGTACTTC.

This clonotype came up a few times. In DNA form, the CDR3 reads TGCAGTGCTAAACCCGGACCCTCCCCGTATGGCTACACCTTC. It codes for CSAKPGPSPYGYTF. The rearrangement uses TRBV20-1 and TRBJ1-2; D is unresolved. Germline-derived CDR1 and CDR2 are DFQATT and SNEGSKA (reference sequence). V was pared by 4 bases and J by 5 bases, with 17 bases between. The CDR3 totals 14 residues.

This clonotype was seen only a few times. This chain uses TRBV30 with TRBJ1-2; D is undetermined. V lost 2 bases and J 4 bases, leaving 8 bases between the germline ends. Germline V gives CDR1 GTSNPN, CDR2 SVGIG (reference sequence). The CDR3 sequence is 12 residues long. This CDR3 is CAWSRPGYGYTF. The CDR3 DNA sequence: TGTGCCTGGAGTAGGCCAGGCTATGGCTACACCTTC.

This clonotype appeared a few times. The chain links TRBV19 to TRBJ2-7, with D perhaps TRBD1 (6 bases). This CDR3 is 17 amino acids long. Trimming removed 0 bases at V and 2 bases at J, with 17 bases between. Germline CDR1 reads LNHDA; CDR2 reads SQIVND (reference sequence). CDR3 residues: CASSIDLGQGKTYEQYF. CDR3 bases: TGTGCCAGTAGTATAGATCTAGGTCAGGGGAAGACCTACGAGCAGTACTTC.

CDR3 DNA: TGCGCCAGCAGCCCAGTGGGACTGAGCACAGATACGCAGTATTTT. This translates into CASSPVGLSTDTQYF. This rearrangement joins TRBV5-1 to TRBJ2-3, with D maybe TRBD2 (6 bases). Deletions cut 4 bases from V and 0 bases from J, with 12 bases between. In germline, CDR1 is SGHRS, CDR2 YFSETQ. This CDR3 spans 15 amino acids.

The sample holds a few counts of this clonotype. CDR3 sequence reads: CSASGGPSSYNEQFF. The CDR3 DNA reads as TGCAGTGCTAGCGGAGGGCCGAGCTCCTACAATGAGCAGTTCTTC. This rearrangement joins TRBV20-1 to TRBJ2-1; maybe TRBD2 (6 bases). The germline V gene encodes CDR1 DFQATT and CDR2 SNEGSKA (reference sequence). The V gene lost 3 bases and the J gene lost 0 bases, with 12 bases spanning the gap. The CDR3 has 15 residues.

This clonotype was observed a handful of times. The J gene is TRBJ2-7, the V gene TRBV2, with D tentatively TRBD1 (5 bases). V was clipped by 7 bases and J by 2 bases, with 12 bases between them. This CDR3 contains 13 residues. Germline V gives CDR1 SNHLY, CDR2 FYNNEI. CDR3 loop: CASKEGAPYEQYF. The CDR3 nucleotides read TGTGCCAGCAAGGAAGGGGCCCCCTACGAGCAGTACTTC.

This clonotype was detected only a few times. The CDR3 nucleotides are TGCGCCAGCAGCCAAGACGGGACAGGGAAGTTTTCACCCCTCCACTTT. As protein: CASSQDGTGKFSPLHF. The V call is TRBV4-1, the J call TRBJ1-6, with 9 nucleotides matching TRBD1. From germline, CDR1 is MGHRA and CDR2 YSYEKL. V lost 0 bases and J lost 9; bases outside the gene matches: 6. The CDR3 runs to 16 residues.

The CDR3 nucleotides are TGTGCCACCAGCAGAGATCTACTTCAACAAGAGACCCAGTACTTC. It codes for CATSRDLLQQETQYF. This sequence joins TRBV15 and TRBJ2-5; D not resolved. Germline-derived CDR1 and CDR2 are LNHNV and YYDKDF (reference sequence). V lost 0 bases to trimming and J lost 2 bases, with 10 bases between them. The CDR3 is made up of 15 amino acids.

V and J are TRBV12-3 or TRBV12-4 and TRBJ1-2; D uncertain. This CDR3 contains 13 residues. With 3 bases removed from V and 8 bases from J, the gap between germline ends came to 13 bases. CDR3 DNA sequence: TGTGCCAGCAGTTTTGGGCAGGAGCCCGGCTACACCTTC. This translates into CASSFGQEPGYTF.

The chain carries TRBV4-3 and TRBJ1-6, with D unclear. Germline V gene lookup returns CDR1 LGHNA and CDR2 YSLEER. The CDR3 loop spans 13 amino acids. V shed 1 base and J shed 12 bases, with 10 bases lying between them. The CDR3 loop is CASSQAGGIPLHF. The CDR3, as DNA: TGCGCCAGCAGCCAAGCCGGAGGAATACCCCTCCACTTT.

The chain has TRBV7-2 and TRBJ2-7; 9 bases are shared with TRBD1. V was pared by 5 bases and J by 2 bases, with 7 bases of the junction left unmatched. The CDR3 is 15 amino acids. Germline assignment: CDR1 SGHTA and CDR2 FQGNSA. CDR3 coding DNA: TGTGCCAGCAGCGGGCCGGGACAGGGCCCCTACGAGCAGTACTTC. It codes for CASSGPGQGPYEQYF.

This clonotype was seen many times. This rearrangement joins TRBV5-1 to TRBJ2-1; TRBD1 might be the D (5 bases). Germline V gene data show CDR1 as SGHRS and CDR2 as YFSETQ. The CDR3 covers 15 residues. Between the trimmed V and J ends, which lost 1 base and 2 bases, there was a span of 10 bases. The CDR3 nucleotides are TGCGCCAGCAGCTTGTCAGGGTTTACCTACAATGAGCAGTTCTTC. Protein product: CASSLSGFTYNEQFF.

In nucleotides, the CDR3 is TGCAGTGCTAGAGGGGGAAGTTCTCAACTAAGGAATTCTGCAACTAATGAAAAACTGTTTTTT. Protein: CSARGGSSQLRNSATNEKLFF. This chain uses TRBV20-1 with TRBJ1-4; the D is unclear. The CDR3 contains 21 residues. The V end was cut by 1 base, the J end by 0 bases, with 27 bases between. Germline CDR1 and CDR2: DFQATT and SNEGSKA (reference sequence).

This clonotype has only a few counts. This rearrangement joins TRBV4-3 to TRBJ2-1, with D perhaps TRBD1 or TRBD2 (5 bases each). Germline V gene data show CDR1 as LGHNA and CDR2 as YSLEER. V lost 0 bases to trimming and J lost 4 bases, with 13 bases between them. This CDR3 contains 16 residues. This CDR3 reads CASSQDGTSLYNEQFF. The CDR3, as DNA: TGCGCCAGCAGCCAAGATGGGACGAGCCTTTACAATGAGCAGTTCTTC.